This T cell receptor (beta chain) stems from a study of cytomegalovirus exposure and HLA in healthy donors (dated by TCRdb to 2017 to 2019). A note on the overall study: In an earlier analysis of about 560 of the donors, 276 Gb of sequence data and 100 million or so unique TCR beta sequences from about 179 million T cells were reported. Four to six DR-DQ haplotypes were handled as single units for association and clustering, since linkage in the cohort was strong. Among the roughly 380 genotyped donors, more than 70% belonged to the genetic ancestry cluster associated with self-reported Caucasian donors. Using immunosequencing, the study profiled T cell repertoires from 550 to 750 subjects and related those repertoires to cytomegalovirus serostatus. The study was designed to test whether signatures of past pathogen exposure could be identified by cataloging public T cell receptors. On average, 235,054 unique TCR beta nucleotide sequences were sequenced per donor among 398 genotyped donors of the cohort, with around 19% of those sequences being non-productive. A later analysis re-examined previously published TCR beta repertoires from around 670 donors and added high-resolution HLA genotyping to investigate patterns of TCR occurrence. The study combined high-throughput TCR immunosequencing, statistical association of individual TCRs with disease status, and machine learning to predict cytomegalovirus infection status. Rather than using new phenotypic data, the later analysis identified candidate immune exposures from TCR beta sequences and from how often those sequences occurred across donors. An early release that covered more than 550 HLA-typed donors contained 300 to 350 gigabases of sequencing data and 75 million to 100 million unique TCR sequences. A separate validation cohort of 100 to 150 different subjects was used in addition to the 666-subject first cohort. Every discovery cohort repertoire had been produced on one sequencing platform. In an earlier analysis of 500 to 650 of the donors, high-throughput TCR beta sequencing was used to judge whether each TCR beta V gene segment behaved as functional or pseudogenic. Class I and class II HLA loci were covered by the typing at four-digit resolution. A later genetic analysis took genome-wide SNP genotypes for about 55% of the 666 donors and used that subset as a discovery cohort. Donor age, sex, ethnicity and CMV serostatus were collected together with the repertoire data. The number of donors typed differed by locus, with about 620-630 for A, B, C, DRB1 and DQB1, over 500 for DQA1, 600 to 610 for DPA1, and around 450 for DPB1. Summary of the overall study and its limitations: At a false discovery rate of 0.05, a later analysis linked under 20,000 TCR beta sequences to specific HLA alleles. Correlated functional status among segregating V segments might be attributable to linkage disequilibrium, but an unknown experimental factor could not be ruled out. Several of the top co-occurrence clusters appeared to be linked to parvovirus B19, influenza, CMV and Epstein-Barr virus, according to a later analysis. When HLA alleles, especially DR and DQ, strongly co-occurred, TCR associations were difficult to assign to individual alleles. Because some donors lacked HLA typing at each locus, the association tests relied only on the typed subset. A few of the identified cytomegalovirus-associated TCR beta chains were confirmed in vitro to be specific for cytomegalovirus antigens. A later analysis found that most CMV-associated TCR beta chains appeared HLA-restricted, with HLA associations seemingly driven largely by CMV exposure. According to the authors, the approach could potentially be generalized to other disease states and immunological phenotypes. In a later analysis, HLA-associated TCR beta chains showed more clonal expansion and lower generation probabilities than non-associated chains that were equally common. For the cohort, immune exposure information was limited to CMV serostatus. A later genetic analysis reported fewer N-insertions in productive TCRs among donors in an Asian-associated ancestry cluster than the roughly 690-donor mean. A total of 150 to 200 TCR beta chains were listed by the study as associated with cytomegalovirus. In this cohort, only TCR beta chains were sequenced, and detectable features were limited by the absence of alpha or paired-chain data. Some IMGT-functional V segments, including TRBV6-2 and TRBV6-3, could not be distinguished by the 87-base-pair reads and were therefore excluded. In a later analysis, the rate of TCR association differed among HLA loci, with DRB1 alleles having the most associated TCRs and HLA-C alleles having the fewest. About 17 rarely observed V segments, including chromosome 9 orphons, were excluded from the earlier analysis of several hundred of the donors because counts were too low. Most TCR sequences were observed very rarely across donors, whereas some public TCRs were present in many individuals. A further reported finding was that TCR beta sequences accurately predicted the HLA-A and HLA-B alleles for most subjects in the first cohort. A cluster of highly shared sequence variants was judged likely to be a technical artifact of the sequencing pipeline. Broadly in line with IMGT annotations, most TCR beta V segments showed up in productive rearrangements about 87% or about 30% of the time in an earlier analysis of around 550 of the donors. Sequencing depth was assumed to be roughly uniform across donors in the presence/absence analyses, though that assumption may not hold. An association between a missense DCLRE1C variant and V-gene and J-gene trimming of TCR beta chains was found in a later genetic analysis and replicated in an independent cohort. The classifier was reported to diagnose cytomegalovirus status with high specificity and sensitivity in both the original cohort and the validation cohort.

Libraries were built with the immunoSEQ multiplex PCR assay. The multiplex PCR relied on a mix of 60 forward primers for TCR Vbeta segments and 13 reverse primers for TCR Jbeta segments. The CDR3 region of rearranged TCR beta genes was amplified from genomic DNA with a multiplex PCR assay. The amplified TCR beta libraries were sequenced on the Illumina HiSeq System as 87-base-pair reads. Per the authors' processing: A later analysis tallied 80 million to 95 million unique TCR beta chains across the 700 or so repertoires, and about 12 million of those chains were shared by two or more donors. To remove PCR and sequencing errors, raw reads were error-corrected and collapsed into unique sequences using a nearest-neighbor algorithm that merged closely related sequences. V, D and J gene segments were assigned by aligning CDR3 sequences to IMGT reference sequences. Each retained sequence needed at least a six-nucleotide match to both a V gene segment and a J gene segment. A rearrangement was called productive if the CDR3 had no stop codons and remained in frame with V and J, and every other rearrangement was called non-productive. CDR3 was defined according to IMGT convention as the region running from the second conserved V-encoded cysteine to the conserved J-encoded phenylalanine. The earlier analysis of 500 to 600 of the donors excluded sequences that lacked an unambiguous match to a single V gene segment. An earlier analysis of several hundred of the donors classified V segments as functional when productive rearrangements were above 56.7% and as segregating when the standard deviation between donors was above 5%. To diagnose cytomegalovirus status from the catalog of TCR beta chain sequences, a statistical classification framework was built. In a later analysis, V and J genes were assigned by comparing TCR nucleotide sequences against IMGT/GENE-DB human TR gene sequences. A later analysis assigned CDR3 sequences and most-parsimonious VDJ recombination scenarios with the TCRdist pipeline. In a later analysis, each TCR beta chain was defined by its CDR3 amino acid sequence together with its V-gene family, and reads lacking a unique V-gene family were excluded. A later analysis removed 600 or so highly shared, low-generation-probability nucleotide sequences to deal with suspected cross-contamination and a sequencing artifact. In a later analysis, a clonal expansion index for each public chain was calculated from normalized within-repertoire ranks of inferred template counts. Generation probabilities in a later analysis came from a VDJ recombination model fitted to out-of-frame rearrangements, and those results were checked against IGoR. Hypergeometric tests were used in a later analysis to score TCR-TCR, TCR-HLA and TCR-CMV co-occurrence, with a repertoire-size bias correction applied to the TCR pairs. False discovery rates were estimated in a later analysis by permuting HLA or CMV assignments 20 times. In a later analysis, co-occurring TCRs were grouped with DBSCAN, and TCRdist sequence similarity was added when clustering was performed within HLA-allele-positive subsets. Co-occurrence clustering excluded repertoires with fewer than 30,000 or more than 120,000 public chains, plus five with anomalous nucleotide sharing. TCRdb stores this immuneACCESS table with in-frame sequences only. Part of the clones is absent; in the studies checked, under half of the shortfall reflects unresolved V genes, and no reason is known for the rest. That table furnishes V, J and clone size, whereas the DNA furnished D and trimming. The sample includes under 200,000 clones, with around 78% observed a single time. The ten largest clones capture over 3% of the sample.

As encoded in the germline V gene, CDR1 is LGHNA while CDR2 is YSLEER. The CDR3 covers 14 residues, taking in both the cysteine and the phenylalanine. Only CDR3 DNA remains: 42 bases, in frame from the first base. V lost 0 bases and J lost 10 bases; the stretch between them is 15 bases long. This clone was found a few times. The antigen it binds to is not known. One base away there is no much larger clone; base qualities are not given. In total, roughly 670 healthy bone marrow donors made up the cohort. At the time of sampling, all cohort members were nominally healthy, though unrecorded immune exposures were likely present. The donor tested CMV seropositive, placing the donor among the 290 or so seropositive members of the cohort. A peripheral blood sample was provided by each donor, and peripheral blood mononuclear cells were used for TCR beta sequencing. Genomic DNA extraction from the blood cell samples was performed with the Qiagen DNeasy Blood Extraction Kit.

Material: PBMCs. This sequence was found in a woman aged 45-65 years in good health and CMV-seropositive. The chain joins TRBV4-3 to TRBJ1-1; the D gene assignment is ambiguous. CDR3 sequence: CASSQDTSLSVAFF. The DNA sequence reads TGCGCCAGCAGCCAAGATACTAGTCTCTCGGTAGCTTTCTTT.